This TCR beta chain was retrieved from a study of cytomegalovirus exposure and HLA in healthy donors. 13 Jbeta primers and 60 Vbeta primers were used for the PCR. Generated by immunoSEQ multiplex PCR, the TCRdb table keeps only in-frame clones and is missing some. The table lists 90,000 to 110,000 clones, under 85% of them singletons, with over 5% in the top ten. General study points: Later work found that TCR association rates differed between HLA loci; DRB1 had the most and HLA-C the fewest. The authors excluded some V segments, including TRBV6-2 and TRBV6-3, as indistinguishable. In a later analysis, TCR beta V- and J-gene trimming was associated with a missense DCLRE1C variant.

Of note for this clone: Its antigen remains unidentified.

The germline CDR1 and CDR2 sequences are SGHDT and YYEEEE. The CDR3 has 13 residues. This clonotype originated in a man aged 18 to 29 in good health and CMV-seronegative. The sequenced sample consisted of PBMCs. This chain links TRBV5-6 with TRBJ2-5; a possible D gene is TRBD1 (6 bases). The J call may be incorrect, as the DNA end agrees better with TRBJ2-7. CDR3 residues: CASSKGLGGEQYF. The CDR3, as DNA: TGTGCCAGCAGCAAGGGCCTAGGGGGCGAGCAGTACTTC.